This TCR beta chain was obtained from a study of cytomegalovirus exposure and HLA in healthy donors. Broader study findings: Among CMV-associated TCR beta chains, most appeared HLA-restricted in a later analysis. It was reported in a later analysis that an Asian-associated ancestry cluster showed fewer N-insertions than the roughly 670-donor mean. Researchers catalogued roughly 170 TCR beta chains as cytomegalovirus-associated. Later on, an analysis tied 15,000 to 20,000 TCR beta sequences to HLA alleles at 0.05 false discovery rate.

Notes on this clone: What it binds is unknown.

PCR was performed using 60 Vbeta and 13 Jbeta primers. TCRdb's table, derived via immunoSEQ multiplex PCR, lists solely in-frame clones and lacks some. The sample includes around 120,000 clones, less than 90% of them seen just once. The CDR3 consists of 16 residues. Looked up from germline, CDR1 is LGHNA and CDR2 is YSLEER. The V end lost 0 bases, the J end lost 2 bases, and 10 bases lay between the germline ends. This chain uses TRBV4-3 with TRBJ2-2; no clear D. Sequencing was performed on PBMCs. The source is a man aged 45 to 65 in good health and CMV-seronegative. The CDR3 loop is CASSQDALPNTGELFF. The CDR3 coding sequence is TGCGCCAGCAGCCAAGATGCACTACCCAACACCGGGGAGCTGTTTTTT.